The next 22 T cell receptor beta chains were all read from a single sample in a study of blood T cell repertoires in COVID-19. Here immunoSEQ multiplex PCR was the method, and the copy in TCRdb shows in-frame clones only, minus some. The sample holds around 270,000 clones; more than 65% are singletons and the top ten take approximately 15%. The material sequenced was peripheral blood. These TCRs come from a person aged 65-85 years with COVID-19, enrolled during active disease.

The chain carries TRBV15 and TRBJ2-1, with D perhaps TRBD2 (6 bases). The CDR3 contains 15 residues. V lost 2 bases and J 3 bases, leaving 11 bases between the germline ends. CDR1 LNHNV and CDR2 YYDKDF come from the germline V gene (reference sequence). CDR3 sequence: CATSRLGGYYNEQFF. The CDR3 DNA reads TGTGCCACCAGCAGACTCGGGGGATACTACAATGAGCAGTTCTTC.

The chain has TRBV12-5 and TRBJ1-3, with D unclear. CDR3 length: 12 residues. From germline, CDR1 is LGHNT and CDR2 FRNRAP. V lost 6 bases and J 4 bases, leaving 7 bases between the germline ends. CDR3 loop: CASGSEGNTIYF. In DNA, the CDR3 is TGTGCTAGTGGCTCGGAGGGAAACACCATATATTTT.

The V and J genes are TRBV18 and TRBJ1-1, with a possible D match to TRBD1 (6 bases). Germline lookup yields CDR1 KGHSH and CDR2 LQKENI. Trimming left V 6 bases short and J 8 bases short, with 16 bases between. The CDR3 runs to 13 residues. CDR3 bases: TGTGCCAGCTCCCCCGGGACACCGGGGGAAGCTTTCTTT. Translation: CASSPGTPGEAFF.

V is TRBV5-1 and J is TRBJ1-2; tentatively, D is TRBD1 (6 bases). From germline, CDR1 is SGHRS and CDR2 YFSETQ. V shed 5 bases and J shed 8 bases, with 22 bases lying between them. The length of the CDR3 is 15 residues. In DNA form, the CDR3 reads TGCGCCAGCAGACCCTTCCGAAAGGGGGAGTACGGCTACACCTTC. Amino acids: CASRPFRKGEYGYTF. Full variable domain (remainder filled in from reference TRBV5-1 and TRBJ1-2): KAGVTQTPRYLIKTRGQQVTLSCSPISGHRSVSWYQQTPGQGLQFLFEYFSETQRNKGNFPGRFSGRQFSNSRSEMNVSTLELGDSALYLCASRPFRKGEYGYTFGSGTRLTVV.

The chain combines TRBV18 with TRBJ2-1; 12 bases are a match to TRBD1. In germline, CDR1 is KGHSH, CDR2 LQKENI. The V segment lost 8 bases and the J segment 7 bases; nucleotides outside the gene matches: 9. There are 15 residues in the CDR3. As DNA, the CDR3 is TGTGCCAGCAGGCCGGGACAGGGGGCTAGGAATGAGCAGTTCTTC. Its protein is CASRPGQGARNEQFF.

This chain uses TRBV7-2 with TRBJ1-4; possible D gene TRBD1, 5 bases. This CDR3 has 14 residues. V lost 2 bases and J 8 bases, leaving 12 bases between the germline ends. Germline V gene lookup returns CDR1 SGHTA and CDR2 FQGNSA. The CDR3 coding sequence is TGTGCCAGCAGCTTATATGACGGGGGGGAAAAACTGTTTTTT. Translation gives CASSLYDGGEKLFF.

The genes are TRBV19 and TRBJ1-5; 11 nucleotides align to TRBD1. V shed 7 bases and J 6 bases; nucleotides not matched to a gene: 5. Germline V lookup: CDR1 LNHDA, CDR2 SQIVND (reference sequence). CDR3 length: 14 residues. The CDR3 bases are TGTGCCAGTATGGGGACAGGGGGGGGTCAGCCCCAGCATTTT. The encoded protein is CASMGTGGGQPQHF. The whole variable domain, remainder taken from reference TRBV19 and TRBJ1-5, is DGGITQSPKYLFRKEGQNVTLSCEQNLNHDAMYWYRQDPGQGLRLIYYSQIVNDFQKGDIAEGYSVSREKKESFPLTVTSAQKNPTAFYLCASMGTGGGQPQHFGDGTRLSIL.

J is TRBJ1-6 and V is TRBV9; weak D call: TRBD1 (5 bases). Germline V gives CDR1 SGDLS, CDR2 YYNGEE. V was pared by 4 bases and J by 0 bases, with 17 bases between. The CDR3 runs 18 residues. CDR3 protein: CASSTPAGGGSYNSPLHF. In DNA, the CDR3 is TGTGCCAGCAGCACCCCCGCCGGGGGAGGCTCCTATAATTCACCCCTCCACTTT.

The rearrangement uses TRBV19 and TRBJ1-5; 9 bases line up with TRBD1. There are 14 residues in the CDR3. CDR1 LNHDA and CDR2 SQIVND come from the germline V gene (reference sequence). The junction had 6 bases not matched to a gene; V was cut back by 7 bases and J by 5 bases. The DNA of the CDR3 is TGTGCCAGTACCACGACAGGGGGAGATCAGCCCCAGCATTTT. Protein product: CASTTTGGDQPQHF.

The chain links TRBV19 to TRBJ2-2; 7 bases align to TRBD1. There are 15 residues in the CDR3. The germline gives CDR1 LNHDA, CDR2 SQIVND (reference sequence). V was clipped by 8 bases and J by 1 base; unmatched bases: 7. The CDR3 DNA sequence: TGTGCCAGTGCCACAGGGGCCGAGAACACCGGGGAGCTGTTTTTT. This codes for CASATGAENTGELFF.

The chain uses TRBV28 and TRBJ2-3; TRBD2 might be the D (6 bases). CDR3 length: 12 residues. Germline V CDR1 and CDR2: MDHEN, SYDVKM. V was clipped by 2 bases and J by 8 bases, with 8 bases between them. As DNA, the CDR3 is TGTGCCAGCAGTTTACCGGGAGCTACGCAGTATTTT. Protein product: CASSLPGATQYF.

In this sample, this clone turned up once. The rearrangement links TRBV10-3 to TRBJ1-3, with unresolved D. The CDR3 runs 14 residues. Germline V gives CDR1 ENHRY, CDR2 SYGVKD. The V end was cut by 6 bases, the J end by 4 bases, with 13 bases between. The CDR3 DNA is TGTGCCATCAGAGATACCTCGGGGGGAAACACCATATATTTT. Encoded protein: CAIRDTSGGNTIYF.

The chain has TRBV7-9 and TRBJ2-7; 8 positions agree with TRBD1. V lost 2 bases to trimming and J lost 2 bases; unmatched junction nucleotides: 5. Per the germline V gene, CDR1 is SEHNR and CDR2 is FQNEAQ (reference sequence). The CDR3 runs 15 residues. CDR3 sequence: CASSLLSGGPYEQYF. CDR3 DNA: TGTGCCAGCAGCTTATTATCAGGGGGCCCCTACGAGCAGTACTTC.

The rearrangement joins TRBV6-5 to TRBJ2-7; 7 nucleotides match TRBD1. The CDR3 is made up of 14 amino acids. Trimming removed 8 bases from V and 2 bases from J; junction bases left unmatched: 9. Looked up from germline, CDR1 is MNHEY and CDR2 is SVGAGI. The DNA for the CDR3 is TGTGCCAGCCGCGACAGGGTGGTTCCCTACGAGCAGTACTTC. Translated, it gives CASRDRVVPYEQYF.

This chain joins TRBV27 and TRBJ2-1; 8 positions match TRBD2. Per germline, CDR1 MNHEY and CDR2 SMNVEV (reference sequence). V shed 5 bases and J 8 bases; nucleotides not matched to a gene: 11. The CDR3 has 15 residues. This CDR3 reads CASSDPGLAQHEQFF. The CDR3 bases are TGTGCCAGCAGTGACCCAGGACTAGCACAGCATGAGCAGTTCTTC.

The chain employs TRBV13 and TRBJ1-2; weak D call: TRBD1 (6 bases). The V and J ends lost 0 bases and 2 bases respectively, with 16 bases between them. Germline values: CDR1 PRHDT, CDR2 FYEKMQ (reference sequence). The CDR3 runs 17 residues. The CDR3 DNA reads TGTGCCAGCAGCTTAGGCCGGGGGGGCAGGGGAAACTATGGCTACACCTTC. Translating gives CASSLGRGGRGNYGYTF.

The V and J genes are TRBV5-4 and TRBJ1-1; 8 bases align to TRBD1. The germline gives CDR1 SGHNT, CDR2 YYREEE (reference sequence). Trimming took 5 bases from V and 3 from J; bases not matched to a gene: 6. This CDR3 region has 14 residues. The CDR3 DNA reads as TGTGCCAGCAGGACAGGGGTCGGGGACACTGAAGCTTTCTTT. Translating it yields CASRTGVGDTEAFF.

The V gene is TRBV3-1 (or the pseudogene TRBV3-2), the J gene TRBJ2-3, with TRBD2 identical over 8 bases. Germline values: CDR1 LGHDT, CDR2 YNNKEL (reference sequence). The ends lost 5 bases at V and 6 bases at J; junction bases unmatched: 10. This CDR3 comprises 15 residues. CDR3 residues: CASSNGAGGGDTQYF. CDR3 bases: TGTGCCAGCAGCAATGGGGCGGGAGGAGGGGATACGCAGTATTTT.

V gene TRBV28 combines with J gene TRBJ1-4; D ambiguous. Trimming removed 8 bases at V and 8 bases at J, with 12 bases between. The germline V gene has CDR1 MDHEN and CDR2 SYDVKM. CDR3 size: 12 residues. The CDR3 region has the DNA TGTGCCAGCGGGCACAGTGAGGAAAAACTGTTTTTT. Protein sequence: CASGHSEEKLFF.

V is TRBV29-1 and J is TRBJ2-1, with 8 nucleotides matching TRBD2. V was pared by 0 bases and J by 4 bases, with 5 bases of the junction left unmatched. Germline V gene sequence: CDR1 SQVTM, CDR2 ANQGSEA. The CDR3 is made up of 15 amino acids. The CDR3 nucleotides read TGCAGCGTTGAAGATCGGTTAGCGGGGTACAATGAGCAGTTCTTC. Protein product: CSVEDRLAGYNEQFF.

V gene TRBV28 combines with J gene TRBJ2-7; TRBD2 matches 9 bases. The germline CDR1 and CDR2 sequences are MDHEN and SYDVKM. Losses at the gene ends were 5 bases for V and 0 bases for J; bases not matched to a gene: 5. The CDR3 has 15 residues. In nucleotides, the CDR3 is TGTGCCAGCAGTGTAGCGGGAGTAAGCTCCTACGAGCAGTACTTC. Translation gives CASSVAGVSSYEQYF.

V is TRBV19 and J is TRBJ2-2; 11 nucleotides align to TRBD1. Trimming took 5 bases from V and 4 from J; bases not matched to a gene: 6. The CDR3 consists of 16 residues. Germline lookup yields CDR1 LNHDA and CDR2 SQIVND (reference sequence). CDR3 coding DNA: TGTGCCAGTAGTCCTGGGACAGGGGGTCTCACCGGGGAGCTGTTTTTT. This sequence encodes CASSPGTGGLTGELFF.